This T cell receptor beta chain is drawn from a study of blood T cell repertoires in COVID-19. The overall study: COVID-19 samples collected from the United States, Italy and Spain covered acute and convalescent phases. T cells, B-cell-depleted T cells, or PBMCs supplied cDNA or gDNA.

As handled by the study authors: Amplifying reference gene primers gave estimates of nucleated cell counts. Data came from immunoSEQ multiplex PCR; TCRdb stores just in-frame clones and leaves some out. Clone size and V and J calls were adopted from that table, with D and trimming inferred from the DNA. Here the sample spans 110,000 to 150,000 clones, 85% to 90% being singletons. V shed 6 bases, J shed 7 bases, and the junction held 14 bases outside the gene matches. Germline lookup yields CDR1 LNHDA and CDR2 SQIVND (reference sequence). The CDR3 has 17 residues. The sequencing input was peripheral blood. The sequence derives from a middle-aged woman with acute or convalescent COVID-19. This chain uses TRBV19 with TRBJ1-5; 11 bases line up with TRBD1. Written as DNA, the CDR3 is TGTGCCAGTAGCAACCCAGGGGGGACAGGGGGGGCCCAGCCCCAGCATTTT. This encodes CASSNPGGTGGAQPQHF.